Sequencing of this TCR beta chain was carried out in a study of cytomegalovirus exposure and HLA in healthy donors. This clone was counted between two and nine times. The V segment lost 0 bases and the J segment 4 bases; nucleotides outside the gene matches: 10. This CDR3 is built from 19 residues. Germline V gene data show CDR1 as SGHAT and CDR2 as FQNNGV. 13 Jbeta primers and 60 Vbeta primers were used for the PCR. Here immunoSEQ multiplex PCR was the method, and the copy in TCRdb shows in-frame clones only, minus some. The repertoire has around 98,000 clones, under 70% of them found once; the top ten carry 2% to 3%.

The rearrangement uses TRBV11-2 and TRBJ2-6; 9 bases agree with TRBD1. Sample: PBMCs. This sequence originates from a man aged 50-60 years in good health and CMV-seronegative. For the CDR3, the DNA is TGTGCCAGCAGCTTAGAGGGACAGGGTCCATCCGGGGGGGCCAACGTCCTGACTTTC. Translating gives CASSLEGQGPSGGANVLTF.